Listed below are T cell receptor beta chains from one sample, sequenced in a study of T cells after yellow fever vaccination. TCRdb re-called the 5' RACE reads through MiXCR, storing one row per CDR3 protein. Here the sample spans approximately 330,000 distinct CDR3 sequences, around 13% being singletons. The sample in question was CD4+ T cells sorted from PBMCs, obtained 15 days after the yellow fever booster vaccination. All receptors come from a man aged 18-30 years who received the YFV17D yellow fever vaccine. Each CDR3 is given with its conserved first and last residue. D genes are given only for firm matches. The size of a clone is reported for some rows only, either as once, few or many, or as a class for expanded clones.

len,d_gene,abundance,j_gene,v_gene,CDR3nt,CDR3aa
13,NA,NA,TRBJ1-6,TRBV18,TGTGCCAGCTCACCATCTCTGGGTTCACCCCTCCACTTT,CASSPSLGSPLHF
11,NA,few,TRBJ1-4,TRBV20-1,TGCAGTGGGACGGTGAATGAAAAACTGTTTTTT,CSGTVNEKLFF
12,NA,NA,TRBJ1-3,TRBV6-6,TGTGCCAGCAGGAGGGAGGGTAACACCATATATTTT,CASRREGNTIYF
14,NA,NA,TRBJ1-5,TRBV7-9,TGTGCCAGCAGCAGCGGGGAGAGTAGCAGAAGGCAGCATTTT,CASSSGESSRRQHF
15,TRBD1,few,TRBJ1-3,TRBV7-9,TGTGCCAGCAGCTTTGGACAGGGGGACGGAAACACCATATATTTT,CASSFGQGDGNTIYF
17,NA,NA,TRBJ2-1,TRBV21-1,TGTGCCAGCAGCAAACCACTTCACCCAGGGGTAAACAATGAGCAGTTCTTC,CASSKPLHPGVNNEQFF
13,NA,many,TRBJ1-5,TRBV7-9,TGTGCCAGCAGCTTGAATAGCAATCAGCCCCAGCATTTT,CASSLNSNQPQHF
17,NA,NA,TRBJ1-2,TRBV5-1,TGCGCCAGCAGCTTCGGAGCGCCTTTCGAGGGCGGGTATGGCTACACCTTC,CASSFGAPFEGGYGYTF
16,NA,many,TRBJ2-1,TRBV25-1,TGTGCCAGCAGTGGGACTCGGGGTGGCTCCTACAATGAGCAGTTCTTC,CASSGTRGGSYNEQFF
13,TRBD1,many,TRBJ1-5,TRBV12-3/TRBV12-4,TGTGCCAGTACCGGACAGGGGGGCGAGCCCCAGCATTTT,CASTGQGGEPQHF
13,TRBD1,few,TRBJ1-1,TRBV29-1,TGCAGCGTAGCCAACAGGGGGGACACTGAAGCTTTCTTT,CSVANRGDTEAFF
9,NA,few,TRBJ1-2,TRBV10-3,TGTGCCATCAGTGAGCCCCTCACCTTC,CAISEPLTF
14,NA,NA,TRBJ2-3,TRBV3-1,TGTGCCAGCAGCCAAGGGCGACCGGGCCCAACGCAGTATTTT,CASSQGRPGPTQYF
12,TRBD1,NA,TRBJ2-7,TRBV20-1,TGCAGTGCCGAGGGACAGAGCTACGAGCAGTACTTC,CSAEGQSYEQYF
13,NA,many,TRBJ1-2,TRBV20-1,TGCAGTGCCACGACCCGGGGGAGCTATGGCTACACCTTC,CSATTRGSYGYTF
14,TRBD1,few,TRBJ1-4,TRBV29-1,TGCAGCGTCGCTACCGGACAGGGATATGAAAAACTGTTTTTT,CSVATGQGYEKLFF
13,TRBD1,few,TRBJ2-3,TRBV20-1,TGCAGTGTCTCGGGACAGGGAACAGATACGCAGTATTTT,CSVSGQGTDTQYF
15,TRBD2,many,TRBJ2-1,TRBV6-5,TGTGCCAGCAGTCCTAGCGGGGGGAGTTACAATGAGCAGTTCTTC,CASSPSGGSYNEQFF
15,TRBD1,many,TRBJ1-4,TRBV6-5,TGTGCCAGCAGACGCGGGGGACAGGGTAATGAAAAACTGTTTTTT,CASRRGGQGNEKLFF
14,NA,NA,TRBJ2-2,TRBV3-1,TGTGCCAGCAGCCAATTTGTGGGCACCGGGGAGCTGTTTTTT,CASSQFVGTGELFF
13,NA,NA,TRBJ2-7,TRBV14,TGTGCCAGCAGCTTTCTAGGCTCCTACGAGCAGTACTTC,CASSFLGSYEQYF
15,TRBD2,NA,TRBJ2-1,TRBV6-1,TGTGCCAGCAGTGAGGGACGGGGGGATGTGGGTGAGCAGTTCTTC,CASSEGRGDVGEQFF
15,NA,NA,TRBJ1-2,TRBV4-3,TGCGCCAGCAGCCAAGATCGGGGGGGAAACTATGGCTACACCTTC,CASSQDRGGNYGYTF
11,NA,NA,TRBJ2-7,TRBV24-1,TGTGCCACCGGGCGTCCCTACGAGCAGTACTTC,CATGRPYEQYF
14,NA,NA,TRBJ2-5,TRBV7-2,TGTGCCAGCAGCTTAGGGGGGGCGGTGGAGACCCAGTACTTC,CASSLGGAVETQYF
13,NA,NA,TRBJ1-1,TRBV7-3,TGTGCCAGCAGCCCCCCGGGGTCGGTTGAAGCTTTCTTT,CASSPPGSVEAFF
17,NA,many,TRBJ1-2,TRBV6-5,TGTGCCAGCAGTTACAATCTTGGTCGAGACAGCCTCTATGGCTACACCTTC,CASSYNLGRDSLYGYTF
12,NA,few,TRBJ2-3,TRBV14,TGTGCCAGCAGCCAGGCTCTATATACGCAGTATTTT,CASSQALYTQYF
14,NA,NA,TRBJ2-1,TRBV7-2,TGTGCCAGCAGCCCGGACAGTTTCTACAATGAGCAGTTCTTC,CASSPDSFYNEQFF
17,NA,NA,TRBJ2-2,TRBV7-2,TGTGCCAGCAGCTCAGCACCCGCAGGGGCGTGGACCGGGGAGCTGTTTTTT,CASSSAPAGAWTGELFF
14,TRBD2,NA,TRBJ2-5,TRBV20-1,TGCAGTGTTCCTCGATCGGGGGGATGGGAGACCCAGTACTTC,CSVPRSGGWETQYF
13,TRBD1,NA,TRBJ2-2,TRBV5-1,TGCGCCAGCAGCTCAGGGGGCACCGGGGAGCTGTTTTTT,CASSSGGTGELFF
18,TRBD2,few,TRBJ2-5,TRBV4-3,TGCGCCAGCAGCCAAGACCATCGACTAGCGGGGTCCCAAGAGACCCAGTACTTC,CASSQDHRLAGSQETQYF
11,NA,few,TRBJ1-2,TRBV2,TGTGCCAGCACCCCGGAGGGGGGCTACACCTTC,CASTPEGGYTF
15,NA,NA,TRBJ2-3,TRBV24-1,TGTGCCACCAGTGACCACGGAACCGGGACAGATACGCAGTATTTT,CATSDHGTGTDTQYF
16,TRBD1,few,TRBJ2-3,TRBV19,TGTGCCAGTAGTAGAGGACAGGGTGGCCTTACAGATACGCAGTATTTT,CASSRGQGGLTDTQYF
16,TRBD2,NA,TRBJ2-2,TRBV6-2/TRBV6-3,TGTGCCAGCAGTTACGGTCTGAGACTAGCGATCGGGGAGCTGTTTTTT,CASSYGLRLAIGELFF
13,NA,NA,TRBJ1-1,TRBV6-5,TGTGCCAGCAGTTATTCTTCGTACACTGAAGCTTTCTTT,CASSYSSYTEAFF
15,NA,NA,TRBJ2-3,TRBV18,TGTGCCAGCTCACCCTTTCAGGGGAGCACAGATACGCAGTATTTT,CASSPFQGSTDTQYF
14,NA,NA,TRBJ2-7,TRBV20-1,TGCAGTGCTACTACTGGACGGAGGTCTGGCGAGCAGTACTTC,CSATTGRRSGEQYF
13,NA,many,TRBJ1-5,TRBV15,TGTGCCACCAGCAGAGACCCCAATCAGCCCCAGCATTTT,CATSRDPNQPQHF
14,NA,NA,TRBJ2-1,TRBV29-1,TGCAGCGTTTCGACTAGGTACTTTTACAATGAGCAGTTCTTC,CSVSTRYFYNEQFF
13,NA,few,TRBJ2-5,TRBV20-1,TGCAGTGCTAGAGATAACCTGATGAAGACCCAGTACTTC,CSARDNLMKTQYF
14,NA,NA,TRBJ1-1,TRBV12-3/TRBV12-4,TGTGCCAGCGCAGGACAGCTCCCCACTAACTTGGCTTTCTTT,CASAGQLPTNLAFF
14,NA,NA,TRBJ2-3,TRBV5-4,TGTGCCAGCAGCTTAGGACAGATAACAGATACGCAGTATTTT,CASSLGQITDTQYF
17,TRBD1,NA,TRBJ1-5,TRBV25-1,TGTGCCAGCAGTGAAAGACAGGGGGCCTTTAGCAATCAGCCCCAGCATTTT,CASSERQGAFSNQPQHF
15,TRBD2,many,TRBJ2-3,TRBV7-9,TGTGCCAGCAGCTCAAGACTAGCGGGGAAAGATACGCAGTATTTT,CASSSRLAGKDTQYF
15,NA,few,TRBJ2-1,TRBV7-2,TGTGCCAGCAGCTTAGCCCAAGGTGGGAATCGAGAGCAGTTCTTC,CASSLAQGGNREQFF
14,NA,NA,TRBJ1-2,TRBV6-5,TGTGCCAGCAGTACCCGCGTCGGCACCTATGGCTACACCTTC,CASSTRVGTYGYTF
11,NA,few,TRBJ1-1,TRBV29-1,TGCAGCGTTGATCCCAACACGGAAGCTTTCTTT,CSVDPNTEAFF
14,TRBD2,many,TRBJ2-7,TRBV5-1,TGCGCCAGCAGCTTCGCGGGGGTTTCCTACGAGCAGTACTTC,CASSFAGVSYEQYF
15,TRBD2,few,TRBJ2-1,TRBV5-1,TGCGCCAGCAGCACGACTAGCGGGGCCTACAATGAGCAGTTCTTC,CASSTTSGAYNEQFF
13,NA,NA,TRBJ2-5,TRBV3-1,TGTGCCAGCAGCCGGGGGGATCAAGAGACCCAGTACTTC,CASSRGDQETQYF